This T cell receptor beta chain came from a study of cytomegalovirus exposure and HLA in healthy donors (dated by TCRdb to 2017 to 2019). A note on the overall study: According to an earlier analysis of a few hundred of the donors, some 180 million T cells yielded roughly 110 million unique TCR beta sequences and about 300 Gb of sequence data. About 320 gigabases of sequencing data and 70 million to 100 million unique TCR sequences were included in an early release covering over 600 HLA-typed donors. Of the roughly 410 genotyped donors, 75% to 85% were placed in the genetic ancestry cluster associated with self-reported Caucasian donors. The aim of the study was to test whether cataloging public T cell receptors could identify signatures of past pathogen exposure. Using immunosequencing, the study profiled T cell repertoires from about 650 subjects and related those repertoires to cytomegalovirus serostatus. A separate validation cohort of over a hundred different subjects was used in addition to the approximately 670-subject first cohort. The study combined high-throughput TCR immunosequencing, statistical association of individual TCRs with disease status, and machine learning to predict cytomegalovirus infection status. A later analysis re-examined previously published TCR beta repertoires from roughly 650 donors and added high-resolution HLA genotyping to investigate patterns of TCR occurrence. In the later analysis, no new phenotypic data were used to find candidate immune exposures; instead, reliance was placed on TCR beta sequences and their occurrence across donors. To decide whether each TCR beta V gene segment behaved as functional or pseudogenic, an earlier analysis of some 540 of the donors relied on high-throughput TCR beta sequencing. Alongside the repertoire data, information on donor age, sex, ethnicity and CMV serostatus was compiled. A later genetic analysis used genome-wide SNP genotypes for about 60% of the roughly 670 donors, treating that subset as a discovery cohort. All discovery cohort repertoires had been generated on a single sequencing platform. Class I and class II HLA loci were covered by the typing at four-digit resolution. Typing coverage differed by locus: A, B, C, DRB1 and DQB1 were typed in roughly 620-630 donors, DQA1 in roughly 500, DPA1 in around 580, and DPB1 in just under 490. Four to six DR-DQ haplotypes were handled as single units for association and clustering, since linkage in the cohort was strong. Among approximately 370 genotyped donors of the cohort, an average of approximately 240,000 unique TCR beta nucleotide sequences was sequenced per donor, of which 15% to 20% were non-productive.

Libraries were made using the immunoSEQ multiplex PCR assay. For the multiplex PCR, a mixture combining 60 forward primers for TCR Vbeta segments and 13 reverse primers for TCR Jbeta segments was used. The CDR3 region of rearranged TCR beta genes was amplified from genomic DNA with a multiplex PCR assay. The amplified TCR beta libraries were sequenced on the Illumina HiSeq System as 87-base-pair reads. The authors' pipeline ran thus. A later analysis tallied approximately 87 million unique TCR beta chains across the 666 repertoires, and some 12 million of those chains were shared by two or more donors. Raw reads were error-corrected and collapsed into unique sequences by a nearest-neighbor algorithm in which closely related sequences were merged to remove PCR and sequencing errors. To assign V, D and J gene segments, CDR3 sequences were aligned to IMGT reference sequences. For a sequence to be retained, a match of at least six nucleotides to both a V gene segment and a J gene segment was required. Rearrangements were called productive when the CDR3 lacked stop codons and stayed in frame with V and J; all others were non-productive. Following IMGT convention, CDR3 was defined as the stretch from the second conserved V-encoded cysteine up to the conserved J-encoded phenylalanine. The earlier analysis of fewer than 700 of the donors excluded sequences that lacked an unambiguous match to a single V gene segment. In an earlier analysis of approximately 590 of the donors, V segments were called functional above 56.7% productive rearrangements and were called segregating when the between-donor standard deviation exceeded 5%. A statistical classification framework was developed to diagnose cytomegalovirus status using the catalog of TCR beta chain sequences. V and J gene assignment, in a later analysis, came from comparing TCR nucleotide sequences with IMGT/GENE-DB human TR gene sequences. In a later analysis, CDR3 sequences and most-parsimonious VDJ recombination scenarios were assigned using the TCRdist pipeline. In a later analysis, every TCR beta chain was defined by the combination of its CDR3 amino acid sequence and its V-gene family, and reads without a unique V-gene family were dropped. To address suspected cross-contamination and a sequencing artifact, a later analysis removed approximately 600 highly shared, low-generation-probability nucleotide sequences. For each public chain, a later analysis derived a clonal expansion index from normalized ranks of inferred template counts within each repertoire. In a later analysis, generation probabilities were computed with a VDJ recombination model fitted to out-of-frame rearrangements, and the resulting probabilities were checked against IGoR. Hypergeometric tests were used in a later analysis to score TCR-TCR, TCR-HLA and TCR-CMV co-occurrence, with a repertoire-size bias correction applied to the TCR pairs. In a later analysis, false discovery rates were estimated by permuting HLA or CMV assignments 20 times. In a later analysis, co-occurring TCRs were grouped using DBSCAN, and TCRdist sequence similarity was added for clustering within HLA-allele-positive subsets. For co-occurrence clustering, repertoires with fewer than 30,000 or more than 120,000 public chains were excluded, along with roughly 5 repertoires with anomalous nucleotide sharing. Drawn from immuneACCESS, this table holds only the in-frame rearrangements with V and J called that TCRdb kept. Clones are partly lost; checked studies trace under half to an unresolved V gene and leave the rest unexplained. D and trimming come from the DNA, and the V and J calls and clone size come from that table. The sample table records about 140,000 clones; roughly four fifths of these occur just once. Approximately 1.5% of the sample rests with the top ten.

This clone occurred once. Its antigen remains unidentified. There are no base qualities to consult, and no much larger clone falls within one base. What the work shows at the level of the full study, not this receptor alone: Because some donors lacked HLA typing at each locus, the association tests relied only on the typed subset. In a later analysis, HLA-associated TCR beta chains were found to be more clonally expanded and to have lower generation probabilities than equally common non-associated chains. V-gene and J-gene trimming of TCR beta chains was associated with a missense DCLRE1C variant in a later genetic analysis, and the association was replicated in an independent cohort. Specific HLA alleles were associated with over 15,000 TCR beta sequences at a false discovery rate of 0.05 in a later analysis. Only TCR beta chains were sequenced in this cohort, and the absence of alpha or paired-chain data limited detectable features. A later genetic analysis reported fewer N-insertions in productive TCRs among donors in an Asian-associated ancestry cluster than the roughly 700-donor mean. According to a later analysis, parvovirus B19, influenza, CMV and Epstein-Barr virus appeared linked to several top co-occurrence clusters. Some IMGT-functional V segments, including TRBV6-2 and TRBV6-3, could not be told apart with the 87-base-pair reads, so those segments were excluded. Most CMV-associated TCR beta chains appeared to be HLA-restricted in a later analysis, and the HLA associations seemed to be driven largely by CMV exposure. Linkage disequilibrium might explain the correlated functional status among segregating V segments, but an unknown experimental factor could not be excluded. When HLA alleles, especially DR and DQ, strongly co-occurred, attributing TCR associations to individual alleles was difficult. A later analysis found that TCR association rates varied across HLA loci, with DRB1 alleles showing the most associated TCRs and HLA-C alleles the fewest. A further reported finding was that TCR beta sequences accurately predicted the HLA-A and HLA-B alleles for most subjects in the first cohort. In an earlier analysis of around 500 of the donors, most TCR beta V segments appeared in productive rearrangements about 87% or about 30% of the time, broadly matching IMGT annotations. According to the authors, the approach could potentially be generalized to other disease states and immunological phenotypes. Because counts were too low, approximately 15 rarely observed V segments, including chromosome 9 orphons, were excluded from the earlier analysis of several hundred of the donors. For the cohort, immune exposure information was limited to CMV serostatus. The classifier was reported to diagnose cytomegalovirus status with high specificity and sensitivity in both the original and validation cohorts. The study listed 150 to 200 TCR beta chains as associated with cytomegalovirus. The presence/absence analyses assumed that sequencing depth was roughly uniform across donors, and that assumption may not be true. In vitro tests confirmed that a few of the cytomegalovirus-associated TCR beta chains recognize cytomegalovirus antigens. Most TCR sequences were seen in very few donors, while some public TCRs were found in many individuals. The sequencing pipeline was judged likely to have produced a cluster of highly shared sequence variants as a technical artifact.

Based on the germline V gene, the CDR1 and CDR2 sequences are MGHDK and SYGVNS. V is cut by 2 bases and J by 4 bases, and the space between the germline ends is 14 bases. The CDR3 contains 15 residues, cysteine and phenylalanine counted. CDR3 DNA only is kept here, 45 bases in frame from base 1. The cohort comprised some 700 healthy bone marrow donors. All cohort members were sampled while nominally healthy, although unrecorded immune exposures were likely present. The donor tested CMV seropositive, placing the donor among the 250 to 350 seropositive members of the cohort. Each donor provided a peripheral blood sample, and peripheral blood mononuclear cells were used for TCR beta sequencing. Genomic DNA extraction from the blood cell samples was performed with the Qiagen DNeasy Blood Extraction Kit.

Sequences were obtained from PBMCs. The chain employs TRBV25-1 and TRBJ2-5; TRBD1 could be the D gene, as 8 bases match. The source of this sequence is a man aged 25-45 years in good health and CMV-seropositive. The DNA sequence is TGTGCCAGCAGTGAAGGACAGGGCGGGAGAGAGACCCAGTACTTC. Its product reads: CASSEGQGGRETQYF.